This T cell receptor beta chain was retrieved from a study of regulatory T cells in long-lasting Graves disease. Whole-study results and caveats: Repertoires from persistent disease leaned toward TRBV28, TRBJ1-2 and TRBJ2-5.

This clonotype has more than one count but fewer than ten. Antigen unknown. Through Arm-PCR of CDR3 regions and iRepertoire HTBI primers, TCR beta libraries were built. As originally analysed: Spanning all samples, the identified segments comprised around 62 TRBV and 14 to 15 TRBJ. TCRdb re-called the multiplex PCR reads with MiXCR, one entry per CDR3 protein. For this entry, the V and J calls and clone size follow TCRdb and not the study's own pipeline. The profile covers 530,000 or so distinct CDR3 sequences, with more than 15% appearing a single time and 12% taken by the ten largest. V was shortened by 6 bases and J by 4 bases, with 9 bases between the two germline ends. The CDR3 is 11 amino acids. Germline-derived CDR1 and CDR2 are SQVTM and ANQGSEA. Indicated time point: newly diagnosed GD, antithyroid drugs for less than 3 months. PBMCs provided the RNA from which the TCR library was made. Graves' disease diagnosis used American Thyroid Association guidelines.

The data also belong to a second study, concerning T cells in Graves' hyperthyroidism and ophthalmopathy.

The starting material was peripheral blood mononuclear cells (PBMCs), obtained at new diagnosis, from a patient treated with antithyroid drugs. This TCR was recovered from a man between 18 and 35 years old with Graves disease. The chain uses TRBV29-1 and TRBJ1-2; the D is unclear. The chain's CDR3 is CSVDDRYGYTF. The CDR3 DNA is TGCAGCGTCGACGACCGCTATGGCTACACCTTC.